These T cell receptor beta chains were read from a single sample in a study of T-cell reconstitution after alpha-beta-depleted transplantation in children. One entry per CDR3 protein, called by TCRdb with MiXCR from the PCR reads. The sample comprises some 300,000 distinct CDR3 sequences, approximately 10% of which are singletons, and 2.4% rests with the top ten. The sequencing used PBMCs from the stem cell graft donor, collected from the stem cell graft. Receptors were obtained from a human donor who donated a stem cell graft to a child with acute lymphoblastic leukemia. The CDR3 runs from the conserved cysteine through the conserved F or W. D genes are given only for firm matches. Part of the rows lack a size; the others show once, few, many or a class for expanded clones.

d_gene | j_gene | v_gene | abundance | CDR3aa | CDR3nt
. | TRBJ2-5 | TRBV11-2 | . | CASSLGGVRAQETQYF | TGTGCCAGCAGCTTAGGAGGCGTGCGGGCACAAGAGACCCAGTACTTC
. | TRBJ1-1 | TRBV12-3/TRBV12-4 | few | CASARANGNTEAFF | TGTGCCAGCGCCCGGGCCAACGGTAACACTGAAGCTTTCTTT
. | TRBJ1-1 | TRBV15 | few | CATSRGRGSSGRTEAFF | TGTGCCACCAGCAGAGGCAGGGGATCCTCAGGGCGGACTGAAGCTTTCTTT
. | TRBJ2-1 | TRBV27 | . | CASSSRGIRFNEQFF | TGTGCCAGCAGTTCTCGAGGGATTAGGTTCAATGAGCAGTTCTTC
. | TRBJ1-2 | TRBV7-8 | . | CASSPTEVYYGYTF | TGTGCCAGCAGCCCGACAGAAGTTTACTATGGCTACACCTTC
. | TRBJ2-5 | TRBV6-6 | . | CASSYLGEETQYF | TGTGCCAGCAGTTACTTGGGAGAAGAGACCCAGTACTTC
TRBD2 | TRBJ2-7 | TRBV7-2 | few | CASSLGPGWEGSYEQYF | TGTGCCAGCAGCTTAGGGCCTGGATGGGAGGGCTCCTACGAGCAGTACTTC
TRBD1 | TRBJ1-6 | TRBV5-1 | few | CASSAGQGAASPLHF | TGCGCCAGCAGCGCCGGACAGGGAGCGGCTTCACCCCTCCACTTT
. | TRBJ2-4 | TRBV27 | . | CASSSNMWAKNSQYF | TGTGCCAGCAGTTCCAACATGTGGGCCAAAAACAGTCAGTACTTC
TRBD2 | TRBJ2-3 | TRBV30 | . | CAWSVLAGGDTQYF | TGTGCCTGGAGTGTACTAGCGGGCGGGGATACGCAGTATTTT
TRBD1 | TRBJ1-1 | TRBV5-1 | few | CASSSQGGDTEAFF | TGCGCCAGCAGCTCCCAGGGGGGAGACACTGAAGCTTTCTTT
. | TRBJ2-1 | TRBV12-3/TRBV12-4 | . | CASSEMGQGEFF | TGTGCCAGCAGCGAAATGGGGCAGGGCGAGTTCTTC
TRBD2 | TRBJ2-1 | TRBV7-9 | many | CASRAGGYNEQFF | TGTGCCAGCAGAGCCGGGGGGTACAATGAGCAGTTCTTC
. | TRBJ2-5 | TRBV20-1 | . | CSAERLAVETQYF | TGCAGTGCTGAACGCCTGGCCGTGGAGACCCAGTACTTC
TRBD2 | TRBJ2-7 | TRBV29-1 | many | CSVEGGGRAFNEQYF | TGCAGCGTTGAAGGGGGCGGGAGGGCCTTCAACGAGCAGTACTTC
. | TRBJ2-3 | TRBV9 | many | CASSARWGYGSTDTQYF | TGTGCCAGCAGCGCCCGATGGGGGTACGGGAGCACAGATACGCAGTATTTT
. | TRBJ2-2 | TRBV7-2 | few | CASSQTANTGELFF | TGTGCCAGCAGCCAGACCGCGAACACCGGGGAGCTGTTTTTT
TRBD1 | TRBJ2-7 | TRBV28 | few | CASSPQGGEQYF | TGTGCCAGCAGTCCACAGGGGGGAGAGCAGTACTTC
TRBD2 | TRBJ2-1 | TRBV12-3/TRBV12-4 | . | CASSLSGRTNEQFF | TGTGCCAGCAGTTTATCCGGGAGGACAAATGAGCAGTTCTTC
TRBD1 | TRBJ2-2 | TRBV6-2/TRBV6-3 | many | CASRDRGQAVFSGELFF | TGTGCCAGCAGGGACAGGGGGCAGGCGGTGTTTTCCGGGGAGCTGTTTTTT
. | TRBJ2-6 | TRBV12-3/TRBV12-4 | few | CASSFRVGANVLTF | TGTGCCAGCAGTTTCAGGGTCGGGGCCAACGTCCTGACTTTC
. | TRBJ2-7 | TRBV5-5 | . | CASSAQGTIYEQYF | TGTGCCAGCAGCGCGCAGGGGACGATCTACGAGCAGTACTTC
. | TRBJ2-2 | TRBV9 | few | CASSVDGQTGELFF | TGTGCCAGCAGCGTAGATGGGCAGACCGGGGAGCTGTTTTTT
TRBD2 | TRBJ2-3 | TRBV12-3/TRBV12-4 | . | CASSLTPPLASGILTDTQYF | TGTGCCAGCAGTTTAACCCCACCCTTGGCTAGCGGGATCCTCACAGATACGCAGTATTTT
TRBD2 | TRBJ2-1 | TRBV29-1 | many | CSVEIAGGSYNEQFF | TGCAGCGTTGAGATAGCGGGAGGCTCCTACAATGAGCAGTTCTTC
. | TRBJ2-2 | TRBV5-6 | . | CASSSRITANTGELFF | TGTGCCAGCAGCTCCCGCATTACCGCGAACACCGGGGAGCTGTTTTTT
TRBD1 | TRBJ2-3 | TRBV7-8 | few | CASSEGTATDTQYF | TGTGCCAGCAGCGAGGGGACAGCCACAGATACGCAGTATTTT
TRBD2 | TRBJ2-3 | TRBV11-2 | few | CASSSFPSGRAGSTDTQYF | TGTGCCAGCAGCTCATTTCCTAGCGGGAGGGCCGGTAGCACAGATACGCAGTATTTT
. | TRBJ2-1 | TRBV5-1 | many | CASSRQRGPNEQFF | TGCGCCAGCAGCCGTCAGAGAGGGCCCAATGAGCAGTTCTTC
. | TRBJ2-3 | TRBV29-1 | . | CSVEDPRAGRTDTQYF | TGCAGCGTTGAAGATCCTAGGGCGGGACGCACAGATACGCAGTATTTT
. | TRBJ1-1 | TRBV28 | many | CASSLLNTEAFF | TGTGCCAGCAGTTTACTAAACACTGAAGCTTTCTTT
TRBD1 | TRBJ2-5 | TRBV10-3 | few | CAIRGTGQETQYF | TGTGCCATCAGGGGGACAGGGCAAGAGACCCAGTACTTC